This is a list of T cell receptor beta chains from one sample in a study of cytomegalovirus exposure and HLA in healthy donors. The table came from immunoSEQ multiplex PCR; TCRdb's copy has only in-frame clones and leaves some out. This sample yields 110,000 to 150,000 clones, of which around 10% are seen a single time; around 1.9% belongs to the top ten. The sample was PBMCs. The receptors were sampled from a male donor in good health and CMV-seronegative. CDR3s include the opening cysteine and the closing phenylalanine or tryptophan. A D gene is named only where the DNA matches it firmly. Size tells how often a clone was seen (once, few, many) or the class of an expanded clone, and some rows leave it out.

CDR3nt	CDR3aa	abundance	v_gene	d_gene	j_gene
TGTGCCAGCAGCGGTCCGGGACAGGGGGCTTTGTACTATGGCTACACCTTC	CASSGPGQGALYYGYTF	-	TRBV9	TRBD1	TRBJ1-2
TGTGCCAGTAAGGACAGTCAAATGAATGGCTACACCTTC	CASKDSQMNGYTF	few	TRBV19	-	TRBJ1-2
TGTGCCAGCAGTCGGGGGTTCGGCAATCAGCCCCAGCATTTT	CASSRGFGNQPQHF	few	TRBV6-5	-	TRBJ1-5
TGTGCCAGCAGGGGATGGGGGGGTAATGATAATTCACCCCTCCACTTT	CASRGWGGNDNSPLHF	few	TRBV28	-	TRBJ1-6
TGTGCCAGTTTGAAAGGGGATGAAAATATGCAGTATTTT	CASLKGDENMQYF	few	TRBV25-1	-	TRBJ2-3
TGCGCCAGCAGCCAGCGCGGACTAGCGGGGGGAGGGACCGGGGAGCTGTTTTTT	CASSQRGLAGGGTGELFF	few	TRBV4-3	TRBD2	TRBJ2-2
TGTGCCAGCCGACACGTTAACACCGGGGAGCTGTTTTTT	CASRHVNTGELFF	-	TRBV19	-	TRBJ2-2
TGCAGCGCTGGGACAGGGATCGCCGGGGAGCTGTTTTTT	CSAGTGIAGELFF	few	TRBV29-1	TRBD1	TRBJ2-2
TGTGCCAGCAGCCAATCTGGGACAGGAAAGGGCTACGAGCAGTACTTC	CASSQSGTGKGYEQYF	-	TRBV16	TRBD1	TRBJ2-7
TGTGCCAGCAGTTGGGGAGAGGGCCGGGGCTACACCTTC	CASSWGEGRGYTF	-	TRBV27	-	TRBJ1-2
TGTGCCAGCAGTTTATGGCAGGGGATGAATGAAAAACTGTTTTTT	CASSLWQGMNEKLFF	few	TRBV28	-	TRBJ1-4
TGTGCCAGCAGCCAAGATCCAAGGGCGACAGGGGTAGGTGGCTACACCTTC	CASSQDPRATGVGGYTF	few	TRBV4-2	TRBD1	TRBJ1-2
TGTGCCAGCAGTTACTCGAGGACAGAGCATTCACCCCTCCACTTT	CASSYSRTEHSPLHF	few	TRBV6-6	-	TRBJ1-6
TGTGCCAGCAGCCACCGAGCGGAATGGACAGGAACCTACGAGCAGTACTTC	CASSHRAEWTGTYEQYF	-	TRBV14	TRBD1	TRBJ2-7
TGTGCCAGCAGGGATGGACAGGAGTCCTACGAGCAGTACTTC	CASRDGQESYEQYF	-	TRBV6-1	TRBD1	TRBJ2-7
TGTGCCAGCAGCTTAACGCGACTCTTGGGTGAGCAGTTCTTC	CASSLTRLLGEQFF	-	TRBV7-3	-	TRBJ2-1
TGTGCCAGCAGCCCGGGACAGGGAAGGACTGAAGCTTTCTTT	CASSPGQGRTEAFF	-	TRBV11-3	TRBD1	TRBJ1-1
TGTGCCTGGAGTGTTGGTATAGCGGGGGAGACCCAGTACTTC	CAWSVGIAGETQYF	-	TRBV30	TRBD2	TRBJ2-5
TGTGCCAGTAGTAGGCTTAGCACAGATACGCAGTATTTT	CASSRLSTDTQYF	few	TRBV19	-	TRBJ2-3
TGCGCCAGCAGCCCTAGACAGGGGGGACCTAGCAATCAGCCCCAGCATTTT	CASSPRQGGPSNQPQHF	-	TRBV4-1	TRBD1	TRBJ1-5
TGCAGTGCTGGTCCGGGCGGGGAGCTGTTTTTT	CSAGPGGELFF	-	TRBV20-1	-	TRBJ2-2
TGTGCCAGCTCACCTCGCTCGGGGACACCGAACACCGGGGAGCTGTTTTTT	CASSPRSGTPNTGELFF	-	TRBV18	-	TRBJ2-2
TGTGCCAGCAGCCTACAGGTTGCCACTGAAGCTTTCTTT	CASSLQVATEAFF	few	TRBV7-3	-	TRBJ1-1
TGTGCCATCAGTGAGTCGAAGGGACAGGGAACGGCCGGGGAGCTGTTTTTT	CAISESKGQGTAGELFF	few	TRBV10-3	TRBD1	TRBJ2-2
TGTGCCAGCAGCTTAAGAGCCGGGAACACTGAAGCTTTCTTT	CASSLRAGNTEAFF	-	TRBV7-2	-	TRBJ1-1
TGCGCCAGCAGCTTGGATACAGCAAACACTGAAGCTTTCTTT	CASSLDTANTEAFF	few	TRBV5-1	-	TRBJ1-1
TGTGCCAGCAGCACCGCTAGCGGGAATAACAATGAGCAGTTCTTC	CASSTASGNNNEQFF	-	TRBV5-4	TRBD2	TRBJ2-1
TGTGCCAGCAGAGTGACAGGGAACACTGAAGCTTTCTTT	CASRVTGNTEAFF	-	TRBV27	-	TRBJ1-1
TGTGCCAGCAGTTTCCGGCGGGGGGCCCCCCGGGAGACCCAGTACTTC	CASSFRRGAPRETQYF	few	TRBV28	TRBD2	TRBJ2-5
TGTGCCTGGAGTGGAGAGGGGGCTAATGAAAAACTGTTTTTT	CAWSGEGANEKLFF	few	TRBV30	-	TRBJ1-4
TGTGCCAGCAGCTTGGACAGGGTTGAAAAACTGTTTTTT	CASSLDRVEKLFF	-	TRBV11-2	TRBD1	TRBJ1-4
TGTGCCAGCAGTGAATATGGAGGGGTGAGCACCGGGGAGCTGTTTTTT	CASSEYGGVSTGELFF	-	TRBV25-1	-	TRBJ2-2
TGTGCCAGCAGCTCCGCTCCTACCTACGAGCAGTACTTC	CASSSAPTYEQYF	-	TRBV7-3	-	TRBJ2-7
TGCGCCAGCAGCTTGGTAGGACAGGAGAGTGGCTACACCTTC	CASSLVGQESGYTF	-	TRBV5-1	TRBD1	TRBJ1-2
TGTGCCAGCAGCCCTTCTCGGCAGGGGGGTGGTGGCTACACCTTC	CASSPSRQGGGGYTF	few	TRBV28	TRBD1	TRBJ1-2
TGTGCCAGCACCCTAAGGACAGGGCGGGACGGTCAGCCCCAGCATTTT	CASTLRTGRDGQPQHF	-	TRBV28	TRBD1	TRBJ1-5
TGTGCCAGCAGCAGGGACAGGGAAGATGGCTACACCTTC	CASSRDREDGYTF	few	TRBV7-2	TRBD1	TRBJ1-2
TGTGCCAGCAGCTTTCGCGTAGGAGTTGCAGGGGATGGCTACACCTTC	CASSFRVGVAGDGYTF	-	TRBV13	-	TRBJ1-2
TGCAGCGATTTTGTACAGGGACGTGGCTACACCTTC	CSDFVQGRGYTF	few	TRBV29-1	-	TRBJ1-2
TGTGCCACCAGCAGAGGGGGAGGGGCGACCTACGAGCAGTACTTC	CATSRGGGATYEQYF	few	TRBV15	TRBD2	TRBJ2-7
TGTGCCAGCAGTCCAAGCGGGAGCCCGTACAATGAGCAGTTCTTC	CASSPSGSPYNEQFF	-	TRBV6-5	TRBD2	TRBJ2-1
TGTGCCAGCAGTTTGATGAGGAGAGTCGGGAGCTCCTACGAGCAGTACTTC	CASSLMRRVGSSYEQYF	few	TRBV28	-	TRBJ2-7
TGTGCCAGCAGTTTATCGTCTAGGCCCCGGGGTCCCCTCCACTTT	CASSLSSRPRGPLHF	-	TRBV27	-	TRBJ1-6
TGTGCCAGTAGTACGACGTGGACAGGGTCCGGGGAGCTGTTTTTT	CASSTTWTGSGELFF	few	TRBV19	TRBD1	TRBJ2-2
TGTGCCAGCAGCGGGGTAGGAGGAGATACGCAGTATTTT	CASSGVGGDTQYF	-	TRBV5-6	-	TRBJ2-3
TGCAGCGTTGAAGACAGGCTGCAGTACTTC	CSVEDRLQYF	-	TRBV29-1	-	TRBJ2-7
TGTGCCAGCAGCTCTTGGCGGGGGCAGTACGAGCAGTACTTC	CASSSWRGQYEQYF	-	TRBV11-2	-	TRBJ2-7
TGCAGCGTATGCGGGACAGGGGCGAGCTCCTACGAGCAGTACTTC	CSVCGTGASSYEQYF	few	TRBV29-1	TRBD1	TRBJ2-7
TGTGCCAGCAGCCCCCGGACAGGGACCTACGAGCAGTACTTC	CASSPRTGTYEQYF	few	TRBV7-9	TRBD1	TRBJ2-7
TGTGCCAGCTCACCACAGGGACAGACCTCTAACTATGGCTACACCTTC	CASSPQGQTSNYGYTF	-	TRBV18	TRBD1	TRBJ1-2
TGTGCCTGGAGGCGGGAGTCGGAGACCCAGTACTTC	CAWRRESETQYF	-	TRBV30	TRBD2	TRBJ2-5
TGTGCCAGCAGCCAGTCGGACAGAGCGAACACTGAAGCTTTCTTT	CASSQSDRANTEAFF	few	TRBV4-2	-	TRBJ1-1